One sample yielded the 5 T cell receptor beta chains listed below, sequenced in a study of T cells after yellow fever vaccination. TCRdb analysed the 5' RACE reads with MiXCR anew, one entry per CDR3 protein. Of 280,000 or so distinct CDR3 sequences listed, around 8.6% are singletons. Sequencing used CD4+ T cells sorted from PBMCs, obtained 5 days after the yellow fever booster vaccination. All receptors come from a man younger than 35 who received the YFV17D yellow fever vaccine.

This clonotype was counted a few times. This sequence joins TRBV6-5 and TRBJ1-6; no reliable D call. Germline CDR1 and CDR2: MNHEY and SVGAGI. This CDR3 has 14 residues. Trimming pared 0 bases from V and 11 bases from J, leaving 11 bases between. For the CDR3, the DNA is TGTGCCAGCAGTTACTCTGGGCCTCCCACACCCCTCCACTTT. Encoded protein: CASSYSGPPTPLHF.

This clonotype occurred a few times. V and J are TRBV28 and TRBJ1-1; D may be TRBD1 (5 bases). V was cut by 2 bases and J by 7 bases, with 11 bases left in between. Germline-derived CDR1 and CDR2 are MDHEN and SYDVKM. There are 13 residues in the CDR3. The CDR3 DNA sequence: TGTGCCAGCAGTTTAGGAGGGGATGATGAAGCTTTCTTT. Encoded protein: CASSLGGDDEAFF.

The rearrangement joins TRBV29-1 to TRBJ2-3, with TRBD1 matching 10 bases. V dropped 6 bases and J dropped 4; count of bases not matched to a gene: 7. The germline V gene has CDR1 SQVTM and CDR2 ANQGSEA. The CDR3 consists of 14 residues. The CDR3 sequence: CSVIFGTGADTQYF. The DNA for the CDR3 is TGCAGCGTCATCTTCGGGACAGGGGCAGATACGCAGTATTTT.

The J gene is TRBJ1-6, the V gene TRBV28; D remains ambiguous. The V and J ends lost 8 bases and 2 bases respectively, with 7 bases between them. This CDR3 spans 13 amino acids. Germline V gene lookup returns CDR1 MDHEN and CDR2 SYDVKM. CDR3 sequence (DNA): TGTGCCAGCGACCGGCCCTATAATTCACCCCTCCACTTT. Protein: CASDRPYNSPLHF.

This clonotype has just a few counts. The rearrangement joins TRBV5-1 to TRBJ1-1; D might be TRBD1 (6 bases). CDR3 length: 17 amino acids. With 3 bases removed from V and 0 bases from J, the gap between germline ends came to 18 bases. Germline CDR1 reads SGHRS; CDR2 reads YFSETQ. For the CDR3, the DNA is TGCGCCAGCAGCTCGGGGCGGGGGGCAGACATGAACACTGAAGCTTTCTTT. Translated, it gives CASSSGRGADMNTEAFF.